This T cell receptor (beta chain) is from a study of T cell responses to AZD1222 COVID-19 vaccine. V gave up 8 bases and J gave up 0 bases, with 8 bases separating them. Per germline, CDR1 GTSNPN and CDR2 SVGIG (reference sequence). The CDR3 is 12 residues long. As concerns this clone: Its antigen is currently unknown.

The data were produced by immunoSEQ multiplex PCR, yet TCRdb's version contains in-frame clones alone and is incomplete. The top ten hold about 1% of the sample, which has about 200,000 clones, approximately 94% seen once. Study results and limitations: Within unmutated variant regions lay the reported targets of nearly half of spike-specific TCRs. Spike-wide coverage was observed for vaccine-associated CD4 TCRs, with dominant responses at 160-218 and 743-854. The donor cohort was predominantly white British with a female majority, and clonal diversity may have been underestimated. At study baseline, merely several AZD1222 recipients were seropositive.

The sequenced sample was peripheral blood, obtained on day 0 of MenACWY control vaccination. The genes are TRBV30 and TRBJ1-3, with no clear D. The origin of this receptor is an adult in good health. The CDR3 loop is CARWGSGNTIYF. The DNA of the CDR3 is TGTGCCCGCTGGGGCTCTGGAAACACCATATATTTT.